These 26 T cell receptor beta chains originate from one sample sequenced in a study of T cell responses to AZD1222 COVID-19 vaccine. Here immunoSEQ multiplex PCR was the method, and the copy in TCRdb shows in-frame clones only, minus some. The sample yields 120,000 or so clones, roughly 87% seen once. The sample consisted of peripheral blood, taken on day 0 of AZD1222 vaccination. The receptors come from an adult in good health.

This sequence joins TRBV19 and TRBJ1-5; D gene uncertain. Per the germline V gene, CDR1 is LNHDA and CDR2 is SQIVND (reference sequence). The CDR3 runs 15 residues. V was trimmed by 3 bases and J by 0 bases, leaving 9 bases between them. The CDR3 DNA sequence: TGTGCCAGTAGTATTACAGAGTATAGCAATCAGCCCCAGCATTTT. Translating it yields CASSITEYSNQPQHF.

This chain joins TRBV6-2 or TRBV6-3 and TRBJ2-7; 13 nucleotides match TRBD2. The CDR3 covers 20 residues. Germline CDR1 MNHEY, CDR2 SVGEGT. With V trimmed by 0 bases and J by 0 bases, 11 bases remained unmatched. The CDR3 nucleotides are TGTGCCAGCAGTTACTCTTTACTCGGGACTAGCGGGGTTAGCTCCTACGAGCAGTACTTC. It is translated as CASSYSLLGTSGVSSYEQYF.

The V call is TRBV18, the J call TRBJ1-4; 10 positions match TRBD1. This CDR3 region has 14 residues. With V trimmed by 6 bases and J by 7 bases, 5 bases remained unmatched. The V gene's germline CDR1 is KGHSH and CDR2 LQKENI. DNA of the CDR3: TGTGCCAGCTCCCCCGGGACAGGGGTTGAAAAACTGTTTTTT. This encodes CASSPGTGVEKLFF.

The V and J genes are TRBV21-1 and TRBJ1-4; TRBD1, the table's D call, was not compared with the DNA. TRBV21-1 corresponds to a pseudogene. This CDR3 has 17 residues. The CDR3 sequence is CASSNQWRTGEDEKLFF. CDR3 coding DNA: TGTGCCAGCAGCAATCAATGGAGGACAGGGGAGGATGAAAAACTGTTTTTT.

The rearrangement links TRBV5-4 to TRBJ2-7; perhaps TRBD2 as D (5 bases). The ends were cut back, 0 bases at V and 0 bases at J, with 13 bases in the middle. This CDR3 has 16 residues. CDR1 is SGHNT, CDR2 YYREEE, per germline (reference sequence). Here the CDR3 DNA reads TGTGCCAGCAGCTTGGCCCTAGGCGGAGGCTCCTACGAGCAGTACTTC. It translates to CASSLALGGGSYEQYF.

The rearrangement links TRBV5-1 to TRBJ1-6; 8 nucleotides line up with TRBD1. The germline V gene encodes CDR1 SGHRS and CDR2 YFSETQ. CDR3 length equals 14 residues. The V and J ends lost 4 bases and 13 bases, in that order; junction bases with no gene match: 10. The CDR3 region has the DNA TGCGCCAGCAGCCCTATGGACAGGGTGGGGCCCCTCCACTTT. As protein: CASSPMDRVGPLHF.

The chain uses TRBV2 and TRBJ2-5; unclear D gene. V lost 6 bases and J 2 bases, leaving 13 bases between the germline ends. The CDR3 consists of 14 residues. Germline V gene data show CDR1 as SNHLY and CDR2 as FYNNEI. In DNA, the CDR3 is TGTGCCAGCAGCAATAACGCGTTTCAAGAGACCCAGTACTTC. Translating gives CASSNNAFQETQYF.

V is TRBV4-1 and J is TRBJ1-2, with D perhaps TRBD1 (6 bases). In germline, CDR1 is MGHRA, CDR2 YSYEKL. Trimming left V 0 bases short and J 4 bases short, with 15 bases between. The CDR3 runs 16 residues. The CDR3 region is CASSQDGPGAGYGYTF. For the CDR3, the DNA is TGCGCCAGCAGCCAAGATGGTCCGGGGGCAGGCTATGGCTACACCTTC.

The gene calls are TRBV12-3 or TRBV12-4 and TRBJ2-3; D not certain. The CDR3 contains 12 residues. Trimming removed 0 bases at V and 7 bases at J, with 5 bases between. The CDR3 reads CASSLALYTQYF. The CDR3 DNA sequence: TGTGCCAGCAGTTTAGCCTTGTATACGCAGTATTTT.

The CDR3: CASRTGGTGELFF. The CDR3 nucleotides are TGTGCCAGCAGGACAGGGGGGACCGGGGAGCTGTTTTTT. The chain uses TRBV2 and TRBJ2-2, with 9 bases fitting TRBD1. The length of the CDR3 is 13 residues. J lost 5 bases, V lost 6 bases, and 1 base had no gene match. Per the germline V gene, CDR1 is SNHLY and CDR2 is FYNNEI.

The V gene is TRBV29-1, the J gene TRBJ2-1; TRBD2 agrees at 9 bases. J lost 0 bases, V lost 6 bases, and 3 bases had no gene match. The length of the CDR3 is 14 residues. Germline CDR1 reads SQVTM; CDR2 reads ANQGSEA. CDR3 sequence reads: CSVGSGSSYNEQFF. DNA for the CDR3: TGCAGCGTCGGTAGCGGGAGCTCCTACAATGAGCAGTTCTTC.

This chain links TRBV19 with TRBJ1-5; TRBD1 might be the D (5 bases). Germline lookup yields CDR1 LNHDA and CDR2 SQIVND (reference sequence). The CDR3 has 13 amino acids. Trimming left V 5 bases short and J 7 bases short, with 12 bases between. Here the CDR3 reads CASSLIGGQPQHF. In nucleotides, the CDR3 is TGTGCCAGTAGTCTCATTGGGGGACAGCCCCAGCATTTT.

This chain links TRBV14 with TRBJ1-3; D gene unclear. Germline lookup yields CDR1 SGHDN and CDR2 FVKESK. This CDR3 region has 15 residues. The germline V and J ends were trimmed by 1 base and 2 bases, with 9 bases remaining between them. The CDR3, as DNA: TGTGCCAGCAGCCAAGGGTCTCTGGCTGGAAACACCATATATTTT. It is translated as CASSQGSLAGNTIYF.

The gene calls are TRBV28 and TRBJ1-4, with D uncertain. This CDR3 contains 15 residues. V was cut by 5 bases and J by 0 bases, with 10 bases left in between. Germline-derived CDR1 and CDR2 are MDHEN and SYDVKM. CDR3 nucleotide sequence: TGTGCCAGCAGTATGGGCCCAGCAACTAATGAAAAACTGTTTTTT. This translates into CASSMGPATNEKLFF.

The chain combines TRBV5-1 with TRBJ1-2, with TRBD1 matching over 8 bases. Germline CDR1 reads SGHRS; CDR2 reads YFSETQ. J gave up 8 bases and V 1 base, and 4 bases lay outside the gene matches. The CDR3 totals 13 residues. CDR3: CASSLTGGRGYTF. CDR3 sequence (DNA): TGCGCCAGCAGCTTGACAGGGGGACGGGGCTACACCTTC.

This chain joins TRBV27 and TRBJ2-7, with D unresolved. Germline CDR1 MNHEY, CDR2 SMNVEV (reference sequence). CDR3 length: 14 residues. Trimming left V 3 bases short and J 6 bases short, with 15 bases between. The CDR3 here is CASSLGYGLSEQYF. DNA for the CDR3: TGTGCCAGCAGTTTGGGATACGGCCTTTCCGAGCAGTACTTC.

This rearrangement joins TRBV20-1 to TRBJ2-1; 7 nucleotides line up with TRBD2. Germline trimming cut 4 bases from V and 8 bases from J; bases unmatched to any gene: 2. The CDR3 runs 11 residues. The germline V gene has CDR1 DFQATT and CDR2 SNEGSKA (reference sequence). CDR3 in DNA: TGCAGTGCTACGACTAGCCATGAGCAGTTCTTC. Translation gives CSATTSHEQFF.

The chain has TRBV19 and TRBJ2-2; D is ambiguous. Per the germline V gene, CDR1 is LNHDA and CDR2 is SQIVND (reference sequence). V was trimmed by 7 bases and J by 6 bases, leaving 21 bases between them. The CDR3 has 16 amino acids. Here the CDR3 DNA reads TGTGCCAGTAATGTCATTCTGCTCCCCGGCTCCGGGGAGCTGTTTTTT. Protein sequence: CASNVILLPGSGELFF.

The chain is built from TRBV27 and TRBJ2-7; tentative D call: TRBD2 (7 bases). The CDR3 covers 16 residues. CDR1 and CDR2 from the germline V gene are MNHEY and SMNVEV (reference sequence). V shed 6 bases and J shed 5 bases, with 23 bases lying between them. Here the CDR3 reads CASRRALGGAGHEQYF. The DNA of the CDR3 is TGTGCCAGCAGAAGAGCCTTGGGGGGGGCGGGACACGAGCAGTACTTC.

CDR3 residues: CASSRLPGTGNSGANVLTF. In DNA form, the CDR3 reads TGTGCCAGCAGTAGATTACCCGGGACAGGTAACTCTGGGGCCAACGTCCTGACTTTC. The chain uses TRBV6-6 and TRBJ2-6; 8 bases line up with TRBD1. This CDR3 spans 19 amino acids. In germline, CDR1 is MNHNY, CDR2 SVGAGI (reference sequence). V dropped 5 bases and J dropped 0; count of bases not matched to a gene: 12.

The rearrangement joins TRBV4-1 to TRBJ1-1, with D perhaps TRBD1 (6 bases). Looked up from germline, CDR1 is MGHRA and CDR2 is YSYEKL. Trimming removed 4 bases at V and 0 bases at J, with 9 bases between. The CDR3 runs 14 residues. The CDR3 nucleotides read TGCGCCAGCAGCCGAACAGGGTTGAACACTGAAGCTTTCTTT. It is translated as CASSRTGLNTEAFF.

The chain links TRBV4-1 to TRBJ1-2; D is perhaps TRBD1 (5 bases). CDR1 and CDR2 from the germline V gene are MGHRA and YSYEKL. This CDR3 region has 15 residues. V was trimmed by 2 bases and J by 8 bases, leaving 18 bases between them. The chain's CDR3 is CASSQPNPPEGGYTF. In DNA form, the CDR3 reads TGCGCCAGCAGCCAACCTAACCCCCCGGAGGGGGGCTACACCTTC.

The CDR3 protein is CASSIYREENEQFF. CDR3 DNA sequence: TGTGCCAGTAGTATATACAGGGAAGAAAATGAGCAGTTCTTC. The chain has TRBV19 and TRBJ2-1, with D possibly matching TRBD1 (6 bases). The CDR3 consists of 14 residues. Germline CDR1 reads LNHDA; CDR2 reads SQIVND (reference sequence). The V gene lost 2 bases and the J gene lost 7 bases, with 12 bases spanning the gap.

This chain uses TRBV27 with TRBJ1-5; D remains ambiguous. V was clipped by 3 bases and J by 1 base, with 7 bases between them. Germline values: CDR1 MNHEY, CDR2 SMNVEV (reference sequence). CDR3 length equals 14 residues. The DNA of the CDR3 is TGTGCCAGCAGTTTGACCGGGAGCAATCAGCCCCAGCATTTT. As protein: CASSLTGSNQPQHF.

This chain joins TRBV6-1 and TRBJ2-5; 9 bases are a match to TRBD2. The ends lost 0 bases at V and 3 bases at J; junction bases unmatched: 11. The germline V gene encodes CDR1 MNHNS and CDR2 SASEGT. This CDR3 has 18 residues. CDR3 bases: TGTGCCAGCAGTGAAGCCCCCGGACTAGCGAGAACAAAAGAGACCCAGTACTTC. Protein: CASSEAPGLARTKETQYF.

The gene calls are TRBV2 and TRBJ2-5; D is uncertain. Between the trimmed V and J ends, which lost 0 bases and 5 bases, there was a span of 13 bases. The CDR3 consists of 15 residues. CDR1 and CDR2 (germline): SNHLY, FYNNEI. The CDR3 loop reads CASSEAPLIGETQYF. In nucleotides, the CDR3 is TGTGCCAGCAGTGAAGCTCCCCTCATTGGGGAGACCCAGTACTTC. Full variable domain (remainder filled in from reference TRBV2 and TRBJ2-5): EPEVTQTPSHQVTQMGQEVILRCVPISNHLYFYWYRQILGQKVEFLVSFYNNEISEKSEIFDDQFSVERPDGSNFTLKIRSTKLEDSAMYFCASSEAPLIGETQYFGPGTRLLVL.